This entry describes one TCR beta chain. The CDR3 loop spans 16 amino acids. J lost 2 bases, V lost 6 bases, and 12 bases had no gene match. CDR1 MDHEN and CDR2 SYDVKM come from the germline V gene. The source of the sample is a study of blood T cell repertoires in COVID-19. Assay: immunoSEQ multiplex PCR; the TCRdb copy retains only in-frame clones and omits some. The table shows over 130,000 clones, with 80% to 90% occurring only once. Sequenced material: PBMCs or T cells enriched from blood (not recorded which). The genes are TRBV28 and TRBJ1-2; 7 bases map to TRBD1. The origin of this receptor is a woman in her forties or fifties with acute COVID-19. CDR3 in amino acids: CASRRGVGTANYGYTF. The CDR3 DNA reads as TGTGCCAGCAGGAGGGGCGTTGGGACAGCCAACTATGGCTACACCTTC.